Sequencing of this TCR beta chain was carried out in a study of OX40 agonist ivuxolimab in advanced cancers. Study as a whole: Patients' therapy was ivuxolimab, an antibody that acts as an agonist of OX40 (CD134). Patients in dose escalation had liver, melanoma, kidney or head and neck cancers.

The investigators sampled blood at baseline, at cycle 4 day 1, and at cycle 7 day 1. Profiled with immunoSEQ multiplex PCR; TCRdb holds only in-frame clones, not every one. The sample lists roughly 70,000 clones; around 80% were seen once. Germline CDR1 reads MNHEY; CDR2 reads SVGAGI. V was clipped by 0 bases and J by 3 bases, with 2 bases between them. This CDR3 contains 12 residues. The TCR sequence derives from an adult with an advanced solid tumor such as melanoma, head and neck, liver or kidney cancer. The sample here was CD4+ or CD8+ T cells sorted from blood, taken in a trial of the OX40 agonist ivuxolimab. This sequence joins TRBV6-5 and TRBJ1-1; D gene ambiguous. The CDR3 here is CASSYSDTEAFF. The CDR3 DNA reads TGTGCCAGCAGTTACTCGGACACTGAAGCTTTCTTT.